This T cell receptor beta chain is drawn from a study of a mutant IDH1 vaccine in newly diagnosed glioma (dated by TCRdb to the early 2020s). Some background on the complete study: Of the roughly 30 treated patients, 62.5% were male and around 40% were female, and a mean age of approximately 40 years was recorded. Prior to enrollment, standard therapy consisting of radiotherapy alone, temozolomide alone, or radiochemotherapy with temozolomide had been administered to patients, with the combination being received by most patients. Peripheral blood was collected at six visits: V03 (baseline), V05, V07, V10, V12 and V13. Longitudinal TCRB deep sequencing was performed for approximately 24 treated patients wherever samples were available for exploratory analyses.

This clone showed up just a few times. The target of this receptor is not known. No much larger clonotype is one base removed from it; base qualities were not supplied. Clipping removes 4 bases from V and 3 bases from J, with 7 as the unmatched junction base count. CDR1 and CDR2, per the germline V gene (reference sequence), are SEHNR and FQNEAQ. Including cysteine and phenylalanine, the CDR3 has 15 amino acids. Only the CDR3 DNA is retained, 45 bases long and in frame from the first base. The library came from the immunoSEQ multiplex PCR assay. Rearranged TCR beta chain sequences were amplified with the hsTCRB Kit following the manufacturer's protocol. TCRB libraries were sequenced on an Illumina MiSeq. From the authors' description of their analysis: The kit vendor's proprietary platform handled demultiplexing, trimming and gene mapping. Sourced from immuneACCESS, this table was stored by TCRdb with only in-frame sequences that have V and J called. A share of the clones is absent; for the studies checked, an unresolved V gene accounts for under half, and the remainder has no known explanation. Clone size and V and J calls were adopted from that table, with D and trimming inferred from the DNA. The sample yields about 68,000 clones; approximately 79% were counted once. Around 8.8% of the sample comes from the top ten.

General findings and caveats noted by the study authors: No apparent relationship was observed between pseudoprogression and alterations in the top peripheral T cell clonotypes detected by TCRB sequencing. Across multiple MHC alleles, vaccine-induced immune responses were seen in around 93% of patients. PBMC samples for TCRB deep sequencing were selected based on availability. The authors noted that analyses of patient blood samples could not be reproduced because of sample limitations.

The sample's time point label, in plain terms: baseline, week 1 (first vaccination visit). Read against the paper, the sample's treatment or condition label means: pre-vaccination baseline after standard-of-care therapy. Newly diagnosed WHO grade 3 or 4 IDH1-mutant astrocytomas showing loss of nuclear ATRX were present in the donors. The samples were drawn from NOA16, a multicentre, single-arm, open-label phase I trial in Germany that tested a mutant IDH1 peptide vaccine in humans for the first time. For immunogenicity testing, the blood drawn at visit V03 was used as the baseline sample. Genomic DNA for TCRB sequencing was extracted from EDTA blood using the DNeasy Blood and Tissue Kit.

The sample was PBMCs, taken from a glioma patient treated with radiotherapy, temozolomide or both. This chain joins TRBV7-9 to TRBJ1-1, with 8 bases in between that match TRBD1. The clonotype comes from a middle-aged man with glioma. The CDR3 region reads CASSSTDRGYTEAFF. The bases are TGTGCCAGCAGCTCTACCGACAGGGGTTACACTGAAGCTTTCTTT.